The rows below give T cell receptor beta chains drawn from one sample of a study of blood T cells in healthy people across ages. TCRdb processed the 5' RACE reads anew with MiXCR; each CDR3 protein has one entry. Of approximately 810,000 distinct CDR3 sequences in the sample, around 26% were seen once. Sequencing was carried out using blood. These receptors were collected from a woman over 75 in good health. Each CDR3 is given with its conserved first and last residue. Fields, in order: J gene, V gene, CDR3 protein.

j_call: TRBJ2-5; v_call: TRBV7-9; cdr3_aa: CASSLAQRGGLETQYF
j_call: TRBJ2-1; v_call: TRBV9; cdr3_aa: CASSVGLVGNNEQFF
j_call: TRBJ1-1; v_call: TRBV11-2; cdr3_aa: CASSLLSGQVGVGTEAFF
j_call: TRBJ2-1; v_call: TRBV5-5; cdr3_aa: CASSDRDRASDEQFF
j_call: TRBJ2-7; v_call: TRBV25-1; cdr3_aa: CASSDGTNPFF
j_call: TRBJ1-1; v_call: TRBV6-5; cdr3_aa: CASSYPGTGEAFF
j_call: TRBJ2-2; v_call: TRBV6-6; cdr3_aa: CASTTTGGRTGELFF
j_call: TRBJ1-1; v_call: TRBV6-2/TRBV6-3; cdr3_aa: CASSLTGGYWGTEAFF
j_call: TRBJ2-1; v_call: TRBV11-2; cdr3_aa: CASSSVRTGGRGEQFF
j_call: TRBJ2-5; v_call: TRBV6-5; cdr3_aa: CASTNLGTQYF
j_call: TRBJ2-4; v_call: TRBV5-1; cdr3_aa: CASSPLHPDRGEGIQYF
j_call: TRBJ1-2; v_call: TRBV15; cdr3_aa: CATSRDRGQGSGYTF
j_call: TRBJ2-5; v_call: TRBV2; cdr3_aa: CASSAGLAVETQYF
j_call: TRBJ2-5; v_call: TRBV7-9; cdr3_aa: CASSSTGWGETQYF
j_call: TRBJ1-5; v_call: TRBV20-1; cdr3_aa: CSARMGGNQPQHF
j_call: TRBJ2-1; v_call: TRBV7-9; cdr3_aa: CASSLTRQGSYNEQFF
j_call: TRBJ2-5; v_call: TRBV12-3/TRBV12-4; cdr3_aa: CASSTRQGGETQYF
j_call: TRBJ2-3; v_call: TRBV9; cdr3_aa: CASSVLGTSGGGVTDTQYF
j_call: TRBJ2-3; v_call: TRBV6-5; cdr3_aa: CASRGGFSTDTQYF
j_call: TRBJ1-2; v_call: TRBV20-1; cdr3_aa: CSARRTAYGHTF
j_call: TRBJ2-3; v_call: TRBV27; cdr3_aa: CASSPRGRAGKNTDTQYF
j_call: TRBJ2-3; v_call: TRBV20-1; cdr3_aa: CSALQVSPTQYF
j_call: TRBJ2-3; v_call: TRBV4-2; cdr3_aa: CASSQDTGSNTDTQYF
j_call: TRBJ2-3; v_call: TRBV6-1; cdr3_aa: CASTDGGVRSSTDTQYF
j_call: -; v_call: TRBV11-2; cdr3_aa: CASSSYRKFGYEQYF
j_call: TRBJ2-5; v_call: TRBV28; cdr3_aa: CASLGGAGETQYF
j_call: TRBJ2-2; v_call: TRBV9; cdr3_aa: CASSVGWGLPGELFF
j_call: TRBJ2-4; v_call: TRBV6-5; cdr3_aa: CASSSPSRFKNIQYF
j_call: TRBJ2-1; v_call: TRBV7-9; cdr3_aa: CASSTRQGAVEQFF
j_call: TRBJ2-5; v_call: TRBV11-2; cdr3_aa: CASSMGLAGVQETQYF
j_call: TRBJ2-7; v_call: TRBV7-2; cdr3_aa: CASSRRYEQYF
j_call: TRBJ1-5; v_call: TRBV6-1; cdr3_aa: CASRATGNQPQHF
j_call: TRBJ2-3; v_call: TRBV19; cdr3_aa: CATRVWGGGVDTQYF
j_call: TRBJ1-2; v_call: TRBV4-3; cdr3_aa: CASSQDHPGTAYGYTF
j_call: TRBJ1-2; v_call: TRBV7-9; cdr3_aa: CASSFGGDYGYTF
j_call: TRBJ2-3; v_call: TRBV3-1; cdr3_aa: CASSPRGFSTDTQYF
j_call: TRBJ2-1; v_call: TRBV6-6; cdr3_aa: CASSYASGGADNEQFF
j_call: TRBJ2-5; v_call: TRBV10-3; cdr3_aa: CAVSESAIDQETQYF
j_call: TRBJ2-5; v_call: TRBV7-2; cdr3_aa: CASSLNPQETQYF
j_call: TRBJ2-1; v_call: TRBV7-2; cdr3_aa: CASSSRQGNEQFF
j_call: TRBJ2-1; v_call: TRBV7-9; cdr3_aa: CASSLDSGRGNEQFF
j_call: TRBJ2-7; v_call: TRBV5-6; cdr3_aa: CASSPGSSFPYLF